The table lists the clone carrying this TCR beta chain with a few counts. V shed 5 bases and J shed 2 bases, with 10 bases lying between them. This CDR3 is 15 amino acids long. Germline-derived CDR1 and CDR2 are SEHNR and FQNEAQ (reference sequence). This sample stems from a study of Ad26.COV2.S vaccination and SARS-CoV-2 variants. Sample treatment: some 20 received Ad26.COV2.S at low or high dose, single or two shots; about 5 received placebo; per-sample allocation not given. Samples were taken on day 63 after the first vaccine or placebo injection. Libraries were prepared by immunoSEQ multiplex PCR; TCRdb keeps only in-frame clonotypes and omits some of them. The repertoire holds around 450,000 clones, with 89% as singletons.

The receptor was isolated from a person aged 18-60 years who received the Ad26.COV2.S COVID-19 vaccine or a placebo. The specimen comprised peripheral blood, sampled in a trial of Ad26.COV2.S vaccine versus placebo. V gene TRBV7-9 combines with J gene TRBJ2-6; D is perhaps TRBD1 (6 bases). CDR3 DNA sequence: TGTGCCAGCAGCAACCGGGACACTGGGGCCAACGTCCTGACTTTC. This codes for CASSNRDTGANVLTF.